Listed below are T cell receptor beta chains from one sample, sequenced in a study of neurological immune-mediated disorders. TCRdb re-derived calls from the 5' RACE reads in MiXCR, one entry per CDR3 protein. The sample includes roughly 50,000 distinct CDR3 sequences, less than 5% seen only once; the top ten take 5.5% to 6%. Sequenced: PBMCs. The receptor set was obtained from a woman between 55 and 75 years old with multiple sclerosis. CDR3s include the opening cysteine and the closing phenylalanine or tryptophan. The order of the fields is V gene, J gene, clone size, D gene, CDR3 DNA, CDR3 protein. D genes are given only for firm matches. The size of a clone is reported for some rows only, either as once, few or many, or as a class for expanded clones.

>TRBV12-3/TRBV12-4|TRBJ1-2|many|-
TGTGCCAGCAGTTTCGGGTCTCTTGGTGGCTACACCTTC
CASSFGSLGGYTF
>TRBV20-1|TRBJ1-6|many|TRBD1
TGCAGTGCTCCTATCCGACAGGGAAGGAATTCACCCCTCCACTTT
CSAPIRQGRNSPLHF
>TRBV4-1|TRBJ1-5|many|-
TGCGCCAGCAGCCGGTCGAGTAGCGGCAATCAGCCCCAGCATTTT
CASSRSSSGNQPQHF
>TRBV28|TRBJ1-2|many|-
TGTGCCAGCAGTAACATTTTATCGGGGTATGGCTACACCTTC
CASSNILSGYGYTF
>TRBV20-1|TRBJ2-3|few|TRBD1
TGCAGTGCTAGATCCCCGGGACAGGGGAGGGCAGATACGCAGTATTTT
CSARSPGQGRADTQYF
>TRBV9|TRBJ2-3|many|-
TGTGCCAGCAGCGCGGACGGACTCCTCACAGATACGCAGTATTTT
CASSADGLLTDTQYF
>TRBV20-1|TRBJ2-3|few|-
TGCAGTGCTAGAGAGCTTGTCGGGAGTGGAGATACGCAGTATTTT
CSARELVGSGDTQYF
>TRBV20-1|TRBJ2-3|many|-
TGCAGCCCACAGGTTGATAGCACAGATACGCAGTATTTT
CSPQVDSTDTQYF
>TRBV6-2/TRBV6-3|TRBJ2-5|many|TRBD2
TGTGCCAGCAGTTACCGTTCCAGCGGGGCTCAAGAGACCCAGTACTTC
CASSYRSSGAQETQYF
>TRBV12-3/TRBV12-4|TRBJ1-2|many|-
TGTGCCAGCAGGGAGGGATTTAACTATGGCTACACCTTC
CASREGFNYGYTF
>TRBV14|TRBJ1-5|many|TRBD1
TGTGCCAGCAGCCAAGAGAGAGACAGGGGGAATCAGCCCCAGCATTTT
CASSQERDRGNQPQHF
>TRBV28|TRBJ1-5|few|-
TGTGCCAGCAGTTTAAGTAGCCGTAGCAATCAGCCCCAGAATTTT
CASSLSSRSNQPQNF
>TRBV30|TRBJ1-2|many|TRBD1
TGTGCCTGGACTCGACAGGGCGTCTATGGCTACACCTTC
CAWTRQGVYGYTF
>TRBV5-6|TRBJ2-7|many|-
TGTGCCAGCAGCTTCCTCCGCAACGAGCAGTACTTC
CASSFLRNEQYF
>TRBV9|TRBJ2-4|many|-
TGTGCCAGCAGCCCCCCAGGCTCCCTATACATTCAGTACTTC
CASSPPGSLYIQYF
>TRBV4-3|TRBJ2-5|many|-
TGCGCCAGCAGCCAAGAGTCGACGGCGACCCAGTACTTC
CASSQESTATQYF
>TRBV5-1|TRBJ1-4|many|-
TGCGCCAGCAGCTTGGGAGGGGAGAATGAAAAACTGTTTTTT
CASSLGGENEKLFF
>TRBV5-8|TRBJ2-5|-|-
TGTGCCAGCAGCACCCGTCGTGAGACCCAGTACTTC
CASSTRRETQYF
>TRBV12-3/TRBV12-4|TRBJ2-1|-|-
TGTGCCAGCAGTTTGTCCAGCGGGGAGCAGTTCTTC
CASSLSSGEQFF